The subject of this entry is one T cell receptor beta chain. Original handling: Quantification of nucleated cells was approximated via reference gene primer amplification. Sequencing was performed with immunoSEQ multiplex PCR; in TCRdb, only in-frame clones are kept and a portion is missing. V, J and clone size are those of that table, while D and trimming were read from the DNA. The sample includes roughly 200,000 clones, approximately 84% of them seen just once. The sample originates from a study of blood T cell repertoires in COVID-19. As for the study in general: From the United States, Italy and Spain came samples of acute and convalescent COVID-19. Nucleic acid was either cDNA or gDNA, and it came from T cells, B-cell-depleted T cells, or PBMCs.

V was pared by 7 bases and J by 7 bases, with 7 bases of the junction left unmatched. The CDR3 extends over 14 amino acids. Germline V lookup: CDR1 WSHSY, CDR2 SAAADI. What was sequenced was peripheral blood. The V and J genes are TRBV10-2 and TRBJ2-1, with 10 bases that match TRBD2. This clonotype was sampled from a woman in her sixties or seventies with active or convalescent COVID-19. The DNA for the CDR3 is TGCGCCAGCACCGATAGCGGGAGGTGGAATGAGCAGTTCTTC. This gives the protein CASTDSGRWNEQFF.